The clone carrying this TCR beta chain was recorded once. The junction does not match germline at one end; this may be a read error. Other nucleotide sequences in the sample specify the same CDR3. The method was immunoSEQ multiplex PCR; TCRdb's version includes in-frame clones alone and lacks a portion of them. The sample consists of approximately 150,000 clones, approximately 82% of them appearing once. CDR1 is SQVTM, CDR2 ANQGSEA, per germline. The CDR3 contains 12 residues. These data originate in a study of blood T cell repertoires in COVID-19. The TCR comes from a human donor with acute or convalescent COVID-19. The donor label of this sample is uncertain. The V call is TRBV29-1, the J call TRBJ1-2; TRBD1 matches at 9 bases. The sequencing input was peripheral blood. This chain's CDR3 is CSVDGQGNGYTF. The CDR3 bases are TGTAGCGTTGACGGACAGGGGAATGGCTACACCTTC.